The next 32 T cell receptor beta chains were all read from a single sample in a study of control samples from healthy donors and cancer patients. TCRdb's copy holds only in-frame clones and misses some; the assay was immunoSEQ multiplex PCR. The sample lists around 76,000 clones, about 93% occurring once. Sequencing was carried out using blood. Receptors originate from a woman aged 40 to 55 in good health.

V gene TRBV4-1 combines with J gene TRBJ2-4; D is uncertain. Germline-derived CDR1 and CDR2 are MGHRA and YSYEKL. Trimming removed 1 base at V and 1 base at J, with 8 bases between. The CDR3 extends over 15 amino acids. The CDR3 bases are TGCGCCAGCAGCCAAGTAGACTGGGCCAAAAACATTCAGTACTTC. Translated, it gives CASSQVDWAKNIQYF.

CDR3 protein: CASGGHYNEQFF. CDR3 in DNA: TGTGCCAGCGGTGGACATTACAATGAGCAGTTCTTC. This sequence joins TRBV11-3 and TRBJ2-1; D is possibly TRBD1 (5 bases). CDR3 length: 12 residues. V dropped 8 bases and J dropped 4 bases, with 9 bases sitting between them. Germline V gene data show CDR1 as SGHNT and CDR2 as YENEEA.

This clone is a singleton in its sample. The chain couples TRBV6-5 to TRBJ2-3, with D perhaps given as TRBD1 or TRBD2 (6 bases each). V was pared by 0 bases and J by 6 bases, with 13 bases between. The germline gives CDR1 MNHEY, CDR2 SVGAGI. This CDR3 has 15 residues. The CDR3 sequence: CASSYSGGIWDTQYF. The CDR3 nucleotides are TGTGCCAGCAGTTACTCGGGGGGCATCTGGGATACGCAGTATTTT.

V and J are TRBV7-2 and TRBJ2-7; D tentatively reads TRBD1 or TRBD2 (6 bases each). Trimming shortened V by 4 bases and J by 6 bases, and 19 bases separated the two germline ends. The CDR3 runs 15 residues. The germline V gene encodes CDR1 SGHTA and CDR2 FQGNSA. DNA of the CDR3: TGTGCCAGCAGCTCCCCGCTAGCGTGGGGGCTCGAGCAGTACTTC. Its translation is CASSSPLAWGLEQYF. Variable domain in full (rest from reference TRBV7-2 and TRBJ2-7): GAGVSQSPSNKVTEKGKDVELRCDPISGHTALYWYRQSLGQGLEFLIYFQGNSAPDKSGLPSDRFSAERTGGSVSTLTIQRTQQEDSAVYLCASSSPLAWGLEQYFGPGTRLTVT.

The rearrangement uses TRBV7-3 and TRBJ2-3, with a possible D match to TRBD1 (6 bases). CDR1 is SGHTA, CDR2 FQGTGA, per germline. V was pared by 1 base and J by 3 bases, with 11 bases between. The CDR3 is made up of 15 amino acids. The CDR3 bases are TGTGCCAGCAGCTTAAAGGGGGTTCTGACAGATACGCAGTATTTT. Translating gives CASSLKGVLTDTQYF.

The J gene is TRBJ2-1, the V gene TRBV7-2; D gene unclear. This CDR3 has 16 residues. In germline, CDR1 is SGHTA, CDR2 FQGNSA. V was trimmed by 1 base and J by 5 bases, leaving 15 bases between them. CDR3 amino acids: CASSLESFRVNNEQFF. The CDR3 nucleotides read TGTGCCAGCAGCTTAGAAAGTTTCAGAGTTAACAATGAGCAGTTCTTC.

The chain combines TRBV2 with TRBJ1-6; D ambiguous. The length of the CDR3 is 14 residues. With 1 base removed from V and 13 bases from J, the gap between germline ends came to 14 bases. Germline V gene data show CDR1 as SNHLY and CDR2 as FYNNEI. As DNA, the CDR3 is TGTGCCAGCAGTGAAGAACCTCCTGCCGGGCCCCTCCACTTT. Protein product: CASSEEPPAGPLHF.

This chain joins TRBV6-5 and TRBJ2-3; D assignment may be TRBD1 or TRBD2 (5 bases each). This CDR3 comprises 15 residues. The germline V and J ends were trimmed by 2 bases and 6 bases, with 15 bases remaining between them. Germline V gene lookup returns CDR1 MNHEY and CDR2 SVGAGI. The CDR3 DNA reads as TGTGCCAGCAGTTACAGGGACCGAGGATGGGATACGCAGTATTTT. Its protein product is CASSYRDRGWDTQYF.

J is TRBJ2-1 and V is TRBV27; TRBD2 matches at 13 bases. CDR3 length: 15 residues. CDR1 is MNHEY and CDR2 is SMNVEV in the germline V gene (reference sequence). V lost 4 bases, J lost 7 bases, and 4 bases stayed unmatched. The CDR3 sequence is CASSSRTSGSNEQFF. CDR3 nucleotides: TGTGCCAGCAGTTCTCGGACTAGCGGGAGTAATGAGCAGTTCTTC.

The V and J genes are TRBV11-2 and TRBJ2-5; D not certain. The germline V gene encodes CDR1 SGHAT and CDR2 FQNNGV. CDR3 length equals 14 residues. The V end lost 1 base, the J end lost 0 bases, and 6 bases lay between the germline ends. CDR3 nucleotides: TGTGCCAGCAGCTTAGGGCCCCACCAAGAGACCCAGTACTTC. Its translation: CASSLGPHQETQYF.

The V call is TRBV30, the J call TRBJ1-2, with D tentatively TRBD1 (5 bases). This CDR3 spans 14 amino acids. Germline V gene lookup returns CDR1 GTSNPN and CDR2 SVGIG (reference sequence). The germline V and J ends were trimmed by 0 bases and 8 bases, with 16 bases remaining between them. CDR3 sequence: CAWSVLYWGGGYTF. The CDR3 nucleotides are TGTGCCTGGAGTGTGTTATATTGGGGCGGGGGCTACACCTTC.

CDR3 amino acids: CASSLTGMETQYF. The DNA for the CDR3 is TGTGCCAGCAGTTTAACAGGGATGGAGACCCAGTACTTC. This chain links TRBV12-3 or TRBV12-4 with TRBJ2-5; TRBD1 might be the D (6 bases). Trimming cost V 2 bases and J 5 bases, with 9 bases left between them. This CDR3 region has 13 residues.

The rearrangement uses TRBV4-3 and TRBJ1-4; D is uncertain. The germline V and J ends were trimmed by 4 bases and 5 bases, with 14 bases remaining between them. Germline V CDR1 and CDR2: LGHNA, YSLEER. The CDR3 contains 15 residues. This CDR3 reads CASSPDSGFNEKLFF. In DNA form, the CDR3 reads TGCGCCAGCAGCCCGGATTCCGGATTCAATGAAAAACTGTTTTTT.

The chain employs TRBV15 and TRBJ2-1, with D perhaps matching TRBD1 or TRBD2 (5 bases each). V lost 3 bases and J lost 2, with 14 bases in between. CDR1 is LNHNV and CDR2 is YYDKDF in the germline V gene (reference sequence). This CDR3 contains 16 residues. The CDR3 nucleotides read TGTGCCACCAGCAGGCCCGGGACGTACCCCTACAATGAGCAGTTCTTC. Encoded protein: CATSRPGTYPYNEQFF.

The V call is TRBV6-5, the J call TRBJ1-3; 8 nucleotides agree with TRBD1. From germline, CDR1 is MNHEY and CDR2 SVGAGI. The CDR3 is made up of 15 amino acids. J lost 4 bases, V lost 4 bases, and 6 bases had no gene match. The DNA of the CDR3 is TGTGCCAGCAGTTTTTCACAGGGGGGAGGAAACACCATATATTTT. Its protein is CASSFSQGGGNTIYF.

The V gene is TRBV5-1, the J gene TRBJ2-1; 9 nucleotides line up with TRBD2. This CDR3 spans 15 amino acids. V lost 3 bases and J lost 6; bases outside the gene matches: 7. Germline-derived CDR1 and CDR2 are SGHRS and YFSETQ. CDR3 sequence: CASSSGTSIANEQFF. DNA of the CDR3: TGCGCCAGCAGCTCCGGGACTAGCATAGCCAATGAGCAGTTCTTC.

The CDR3 protein is CACTRDRAFF. As DNA, the CDR3 is TGTGCCTGTACCCGGGACCGGGCGTTCTTC. This chain links TRBV30 with TRBJ2-1; tentatively, D is TRBD1 or TRBD2 (5 bases each). The CDR3 contains 10 residues. V lost 6 bases, J lost 15 bases, and 15 bases lay in between. The germline V gene encodes CDR1 GTSNPN and CDR2 SVGIG (reference sequence).

A word on this clone: Other DNA variants within this sample encode the same CDR3. The V call is TRBV7-3, the J call TRBJ2-1; D not certain. V was pared by 0 bases and J by 7 bases, with 7 bases between. The CDR3 consists of 13 residues. Germline values: CDR1 SGHTA, CDR2 FQGTGA. CDR3 nucleotide sequence: TGTGCCAGCAGCTTAACGGTGGGGAATGAGCAGTTCTTC. It codes for CASSLTVGNEQFF.

The chain combines TRBV11-2 with TRBJ2-7; either TRBD1 or TRBD2 may fit D (5 bases each). In germline, CDR1 is SGHAT, CDR2 FQNNGV. The CDR3 consists of 13 residues. The V end lost 6 bases, the J end lost 4 bases, and 13 bases lay between the germline ends. The DNA for the CDR3 is TGTGCCAGCAGTTCAGAGGGGATTTACGAGCAGTACTTC. This codes for CASSSEGIYEQYF.

J is TRBJ2-7 and V is TRBV5-1; 15 nucleotides line up with TRBD2. Germline V gene sequence: CDR1 SGHRS, CDR2 YFSETQ. The J segment lost 4 bases and the V segment lost 3 bases, leaving 8 bases of the junction unmatched. The CDR3 has 17 amino acids. This CDR3 reads CASSSGLAGGPIYEQYF. As DNA, the CDR3 is TGCGCCAGCAGCTCAGGACTAGCGGGAGGGCCGATATACGAGCAGTACTTC.

The chain links TRBV5-1 to TRBJ2-3; the match to TRBD2 covers 12 bases. V lost 1 base, J lost 2 bases, and 8 bases stayed unmatched. CDR1 is SGHRS and CDR2 is YFSETQ in the germline V gene. The CDR3 has 18 amino acids. CDR3: CASSLLGTSGRITDTQYF. CDR3 coding DNA: TGCGCCAGCAGCTTGCTTGGGACTAGCGGGCGAATCACAGATACGCAGTATTTT.

The chain joins TRBV14 to TRBJ2-3, with 9 positions matching TRBD1. The CDR3 is made up of 18 amino acids. V lost 1 base to trimming and J lost 2 bases; unmatched junction nucleotides: 10. Per germline, CDR1 SGHDN and CDR2 FVKESK. CDR3 sequence reads: CASSQVMGDRDFTDTQYF. Written as DNA, the CDR3 is TGTGCCAGCAGCCAAGTGATGGGGGACAGGGACTTCACAGATACGCAGTATTTT.

The sample holds one count of this clone. The rearrangement uses TRBV27 and TRBJ2-1; D uncertain. The CDR3 runs 12 residues. The V end was cut by 3 bases, the J end by 5 bases, with 5 bases between. Germline CDR1 reads MNHEY; CDR2 reads SMNVEV (reference sequence). CDR3 loop: CASSFLNNEQFF. The CDR3 region has the DNA TGTGCCAGCAGTTTCTTGAACAATGAGCAGTTCTTC.

The genes are TRBV20-1 and TRBJ2-7, with D perhaps matching TRBD1 (6 bases). V shed 3 bases and J shed 5 bases, with 14 bases lying between them. The CDR3 has 13 residues. Germline values: CDR1 DFQATT, CDR2 SNEGSKA (reference sequence). CDR3 amino acids: CSASWTTGDEQYF. The CDR3 DNA reads TGCAGTGCTAGTTGGACGACAGGTGACGAGCAGTACTTC.

The CDR3 region is CASSQASLIPATGLYEQYF. CDR3 coding DNA: TGCGCCAGCAGCCAAGCATCACTAATTCCGGCGACAGGGCTATACGAGCAGTACTTC. The chain links TRBV4-1 to TRBJ2-7; TRBD1 matches at 7 bases. The CDR3 has 19 residues. Germline loops: CDR1 MGHRA, CDR2 YSYEKL. After removal of 1 base from V and 4 bases from J, the junction contained 19 bases not matched to a gene.

The rearrangement joins TRBV4-3 to TRBJ1-4, with 7 nucleotides matching TRBD1. V lost 0 bases to trimming and J lost 8 bases; unmatched junction nucleotides: 9. The CDR3 totals 16 residues. From germline, CDR1 is LGHNA and CDR2 YSLEER. The CDR3 sequence is CASSQDPRQGGEKLFF. CDR3 in DNA: TGCGCCAGCAGCCAAGATCCCCGACAGGGTGGAGAAAAACTGTTTTTT.

The rearrangement uses TRBV5-1 and TRBJ2-1, with 7 bases matching TRBD2. The germline V gene has CDR1 SGHRS and CDR2 YFSETQ. This CDR3 is built from 16 residues. V was pared by 3 bases and J by 7 bases, with 13 bases of the junction left unmatched. CDR3 amino acids: CASSSRTRTDWNEQFF. The CDR3, as DNA: TGCGCCAGCAGCTCACGGACTAGAACGGATTGGAATGAGCAGTTCTTC.

The rearrangement links TRBV4-1 to TRBJ2-3, with no clear D. The CDR3 extends over 17 amino acids. Looked up from germline, CDR1 is MGHRA and CDR2 is YSYEKL. V was trimmed by 2 bases and J by 0 bases, leaving 15 bases between them. The CDR3 DNA reads TGCGCCAGCAGCCAACACCTCGCCCGAACTAGCACAGATACGCAGTATTTT. This encodes CASSQHLARTSTDTQYF.

The chain joins TRBV15 to TRBJ1-1; D call uncertain. The CDR3 has 15 amino acids. Per germline, CDR1 LNHNV and CDR2 YYDKDF (reference sequence). V lost 2 bases, J lost 4 bases, and 14 bases lay in between. CDR3: CATSRSQVRGTEAFF. The CDR3 nucleotides are TGTGCCACCAGCAGATCTCAGGTGCGGGGCACTGAAGCTTTCTTT.

The gene calls are TRBV7-9 and TRBJ1-1, with a weak D call TRBD1 (6 bases). This CDR3 region has 15 residues. Germline values: CDR1 SEHNR, CDR2 FQNEAQ (reference sequence). V was shortened by 5 bases and J by 1 base, with 14 bases between the two germline ends. CDR3 sequence: CASSGRTDANTEAFF. In DNA, the CDR3 is TGTGCCAGCAGCGGACGGACAGACGCGAACACTGAAGCTTTCTTT.

This clone was seen once. The V and J genes are TRBV9 and TRBJ1-1; maybe TRBD1 (6 bases). CDR3 length equals 14 residues. Germline V CDR1 and CDR2: SGDLS, YYNGEE. V was trimmed by 3 bases and J by 4 bases, leaving 13 bases between them. The CDR3 reads CASSAQGRATEAFF. Here the CDR3 DNA reads TGTGCCAGCAGCGCCCAGGGGCGGGCCACTGAAGCTTTCTTT.

The chain is built from TRBV5-1 and TRBJ1-4; D gene uncertain. The CDR3 has 16 amino acids. Germline V lookup: CDR1 SGHRS, CDR2 YFSETQ. Trimming took off 4 bases at V and 2 bases at J, with 15 bases between the two ends. The CDR3 DNA reads as TGCGCCAGCAGCCACGGACCCCGTGGGACTAATGAAAAACTGTTTTTT. It yields the protein CASSHGPRGTNEKLFF.